One and the same sample provided the 29 T cell receptor beta chains below, sequenced in a study of CD4+ T cells in melanoma. Sequenced by immunoSEQ multiplex PCR; TCRdb stores in-frame clones only, minus some. The data hold approximately 14,000 clones, with 55% to 75% observed a single time. Sequenced input: cells from a culture (not recorded whether cultured in vitro). The source of these receptors is a human donor with melanoma.

This sequence joins TRBV29-1 and TRBJ2-3; D gene uncertain. This CDR3 is built from 10 residues. Between the trimmed V and J ends, which lost 3 bases and 2 bases, there was a span of 0 bases. CDR1 is SQVTM and CDR2 is ANQGSEA in the germline V gene. CDR3 sequence reads: CSVDTDTQYF. In DNA form, the CDR3 reads TGCAGCGTTGACACAGATACGCAGTATTTT.

This chain connects TRBV29-1 to TRBJ2-5; TRBD2 aligns across 7 bases. CDR3 length equals 13 residues. Germline lookup yields CDR1 SQVTM and CDR2 ANQGSEA. V shed 4 bases and J 4 bases; nucleotides not matched to a gene: 6. The CDR3 protein is CSVVSGLGETQYF. As DNA, the CDR3 is TGCAGCGTTGTCTCCGGACTAGGAGAGACCCAGTACTTC.

The chain carries TRBV4-1 and TRBJ2-3, with D unresolved. V was clipped by 0 bases and J by 0 bases, with 4 bases between them. Germline loops: CDR1 MGHRA, CDR2 YSYEKL. The CDR3 loop spans 14 amino acids. CDR3 residues: CASSQEGSTDTQYF. The CDR3, as DNA: TGCGCCAGCAGCCAAGAGGGGAGCACAGATACGCAGTATTTT.

The J gene is TRBJ1-4, the V gene TRBV7-8; tentative D call: TRBD1 (5 bases). Trimming pared 1 base from V and 10 bases from J, leaving 13 bases between. This CDR3 has 14 residues. Germline V lookup: CDR1 SGHVS, CDR2 FQNEAQ. In DNA, the CDR3 is TGTGCCAGCAGCTTAGGCAGGGCAGCGAGAAAACTGTTTTTT. This encodes CASSLGRAARKLFF.

In its sample, this clone was seen a few times. This chain connects TRBV10-1 to TRBJ2-2, with D uncertain. The V gene's germline CDR1 is WNHNN and CDR2 SYGVQD (reference sequence). The CDR3 has 16 amino acids. V shed 3 bases and J shed 0 bases, with 11 bases lying between them. The CDR3 DNA sequence: TGCGCCAGCAGTGAATGGCCAACAGCGAACACCGGGGAGCTGTTTTTT. It specifies CASSEWPTANTGELFF.

This clone has only one observation. The chain is built from TRBV6-1 and TRBJ2-3; D uncertain. The CDR3 loop spans 13 amino acids. The V gene's germline CDR1 is MNHNS and CDR2 SASEGT. Trimming shortened V by 6 bases and J by 4 bases, and 11 bases separated the two germline ends. CDR3 region: CASRRPTPDTQYF. The CDR3 DNA follows: TGTGCCAGCAGGAGACCTACCCCAGATACGCAGTATTTT.

A single count supports this clone. The rearrangement joins TRBV18 to TRBJ2-2, with a weak D call TRBD1 (6 bases). CDR3 length equals 16 residues. Germline loops: CDR1 KGHSH, CDR2 LQKENI. The V and J ends lost 3 bases and 1 base respectively, with 12 bases between them. CDR3 residues: CASSPSQGLNTGELFF. CDR3 nucleotide sequence: TGTGCCAGCTCACCCTCTCAGGGGCTGAACACCGGGGAGCTGTTTTTT.

This clone was recorded only once. The J gene is TRBJ2-2, the V gene TRBV6-1, with D maybe TRBD2 (7 bases). Per the germline V gene, CDR1 is MNHNS and CDR2 is SASEGT. The CDR3 is 13 residues long. Trimming took 7 bases from V and 4 from J, leaving 10 bases between them. The CDR3 is CASKGGGTGELFF. The CDR3 nucleotides read TGTGCCAGCAAGGGAGGGGGCACCGGGGAGCTGTTTTTT.

The chain employs TRBV5-6 and TRBJ2-4, with D possibly being TRBD1 or TRBD2 (6 bases each). The germline gives CDR1 SGHDT, CDR2 YYEEEE. Between the trimmed V and J ends, which lost 10 bases and 0 bases, there was a span of 11 bases. The CDR3 has 13 residues. CDR3 amino acids: CAPEGGAKNIQYF. CDR3 DNA: TGTGCCCCCGAGGGGGGAGCCAAAAACATTCAGTACTTC. The whole variable domain, remainder taken from reference TRBV5-6 and TRBJ2-4, is DAGVTQSPTHLIKTRGQQVTLRCSPKSGHDTVSWYQQALGQGPQFIFQYYEEEERQRGNFPDRFSGHQFPNYSSELNVNALLLGDSALYLCAPEGGAKNIQYFGAGTRLSVL.

The V call is TRBV7-3, the J call TRBJ2-2; D possibly corresponds to TRBD1 (6 bases). In germline, CDR1 is SGHTA, CDR2 FQGTGA. V lost 2 bases, J lost 4 bases, and 17 bases lay in between. The CDR3 sequence is 17 residues long. The CDR3 bases are TGTGCCAGCAGCTTAGTTGCCGTGGGCAGGGGCACCGGGGAGCTGTTTTTT. Translating gives CASSLVAVGRGTGELFF.

The chain has TRBV20-1 and TRBJ1-1; D gene unclear. V was pared by 0 bases and J by 1 base, with 0 bases between. The CDR3 has 11 residues. Germline V CDR1 and CDR2: DFQATT, SNEGSKA (reference sequence). In nucleotides, the CDR3 is TGCAGTGCTAGAGAGAACACTGAAGCTTTCTTT. This translates into CSARENTEAFF.

This clone was seen just once. This chain joins TRBV5-6 and TRBJ2-5, with 9 bases lining up with TRBD2. CDR3 size: 18 residues. The germline V gene has CDR1 SGHDT and CDR2 YYEEEE. The junction had 13 bases not matched to a gene; V was cut back by 0 bases and J by 4 bases. In DNA form, the CDR3 reads TGTGCCAGCAGCTTGGACATAAATCCCCTAGCGGGGAGAGAGACCCAGTACTTC. Amino acids: CASSLDINPLAGRETQYF. Looking up the rest from reference TRBV5-6 and TRBJ2-5 gives the full variable domain: DAGVTQSPTHLIKTRGQQVTLRCSPKSGHDTVSWYQQALGQGPQFIFQYYEEEERQRGNFPDRFSGHQFPNYSSELNVNALLLGDSALYLCASSLDINPLAGRETQYFGPGTRLLVL.

This clone was picked up a small number of times. The chain has TRBV18 and TRBJ1-2; possibly TRBD1 for D (5 bases). This CDR3 is built from 13 residues. Germline loops: CDR1 KGHSH, CDR2 LQKENI. With 2 bases removed from V and 8 bases from J, the gap between germline ends came to 12 bases. This CDR3 is CASSPTPDSGYTF. DNA of the CDR3: TGTGCCAGCTCACCAACTCCAGACAGCGGCTACACCTTC.

The genes are TRBV2 and TRBJ2-3; D gene unclear. The CDR3 has 13 amino acids. V lost 9 bases to trimming and J lost 5 bases, with 15 bases between them. The V gene's germline CDR1 is SNHLY and CDR2 FYNNEI. CDR3 coding DNA: TGTGCCAGTCAGACTCAACTGGGAGATACGCAGTATTTT. Its translation is CASQTQLGDTQYF.

This chain links TRBV5-1 with TRBJ2-6; tentative D call: TRBD2 (5 bases). V gave up 4 bases and J gave up 0 bases, with 5 bases separating them. This CDR3 is 14 amino acids long. Germline CDR1 SGHRS, CDR2 YFSETQ. CDR3 loop: CASSRDSGANVLTF. Here the CDR3 DNA reads TGCGCCAGCAGCCGGGACTCTGGGGCCAACGTCCTGACTTTC. Looking up the rest from reference TRBV5-1 and TRBJ2-6 gives the full variable domain: KAGVTQTPRYLIKTRGQQVTLSCSPISGHRSVSWYQQTPGQGLQFLFEYFSETQRNKGNFPGRFSGRQFSNSRSEMNVSTLELGDSALYLCASSRDSGANVLTFGAGSRLTVL.

The gene calls are TRBV19 and TRBJ1-1; TRBD1 agrees at 7 bases. With V trimmed by 2 bases and J by 5 bases, 5 bases remained unmatched. Germline-derived CDR1 and CDR2 are LNHDA and SQIVND (reference sequence). This CDR3 spans 14 amino acids. The CDR3 coding sequence is TGTGCCAGTAGTATAAGCAGGGGGGATACTGAAGCTTTCTTT. Amino acid sequence: CASSISRGDTEAFF.

The chain links TRBV5-6 to TRBJ2-2; D not resolved. The CDR3 sequence is 12 residues long. Trimming removed 4 bases at V and 8 bases at J, with 9 bases between. In germline, CDR1 is SGHDT, CDR2 YYEEEE. The CDR3: CASSALVGELFF. In DNA form, the CDR3 reads TGTGCCAGCAGCGCCTTGGTGGGGGAGCTGTTTTTT. The variable domain in full, completed from reference TRBV5-6 and TRBJ2-2, reads DAGVTQSPTHLIKTRGQQVTLRCSPKSGHDTVSWYQQALGQGPQFIFQYYEEEERQRGNFPDRFSGHQFPNYSSELNVNALLLGDSALYLCASSALVGELFFGEGSRLTVL.

The chain carries TRBV5-8 and TRBJ1-4; a possible D gene is TRBD1 (5 bases). The CDR3 runs 14 residues. V was cut by 1 base and J by 8 bases, with 12 bases left in between. Germline loops: CDR1 SGHTS, CDR2 YDEGEE. CDR3 in DNA: TGTGCCAGCAGCTTGCACAGGCGCGACGAAAAACTGTTTTTT. Protein sequence: CASSLHRRDEKLFF. The full variable domain, in which reference TRBV5-8 and TRBJ1-4 provide the parts outside the CDR3, is EAGVTQSPTHLIKTRGQQATLRCSPISGHTSVYWYQQALGLGLQFLLWYDEGEERNRGNFPPRFSGRQFPNYSSELNVNALELEDSALYLCASSLHRRDEKLFFGSGTQLSVL.

This clone was seen a few times. This rearrangement joins TRBV6-5 to TRBJ2-1; maybe TRBD2 (5 bases). This CDR3 contains 15 residues. The V gene lost 6 bases and the J gene lost 0 bases, with 12 bases spanning the gap. Germline CDR1 reads MNHEY; CDR2 reads SVGAGI. CDR3 loop: CASSIQRSSYNEQFF. CDR3 sequence (DNA): TGTGCCAGCAGCATCCAGCGGAGCTCCTACAATGAGCAGTTCTTC.

This chain uses TRBV6-1 with TRBJ1-6, with unresolved D. Deletions cut 5 bases from V and 8 bases from J, with 13 bases between. The CDR3 has 14 residues. The germline V gene has CDR1 MNHNS and CDR2 SASEGT. The CDR3 loop reads CASSLLNRDSPLHF. Written as DNA, the CDR3 is TGTGCCAGCAGTCTCCTCAACCGGGATTCACCCCTCCACTTT.

The chain links TRBV4-2 to TRBJ1-2; the D gene is possibly TRBD1 (5 bases). The length of the CDR3 is 12 residues. CDR1 and CDR2 from the germline V gene are LGHNA and YNFKEQ. V was cut by 5 bases and J by 4 bases, with 8 bases left in between. The DNA for the CDR3 is TGTGCCAGCAGCTTGGGGGGCTATGGCTACACCTTC. Translation gives CASSLGGYGYTF.

The genes are TRBV7-9 and TRBJ2-3, with D unresolved. Germline V gene data show CDR1 as SEHNR and CDR2 as FQNEAQ (reference sequence). The CDR3 contains 13 residues. Trimming stripped 5 bases from V and 4 bases from J, with 10 bases between. This CDR3 reads CASSRTSPDTQYF. The DNA for the CDR3 is TGTGCCAGCAGCCGCACTTCACCAGATACGCAGTATTTT.

The J gene is TRBJ2-3, the V gene TRBV29-1; 10 positions agree with TRBD1. This CDR3 comprises 14 residues. Germline V gene sequence: CDR1 SQVTM, CDR2 ANQGSEA. V gave up 6 bases and J gave up 5 bases; unmatched junction bases: 8. This CDR3 reads CSVSWTGGVDTQYF. The CDR3 DNA reads TGCAGCGTCTCCTGGACAGGGGGAGTAGATACGCAGTATTTT.

The V and J genes are TRBV19 and TRBJ1-2; TRBD1 matches at 7 bases. V gave up 6 bases and J gave up 3 bases; unmatched junction bases: 10. The germline gives CDR1 LNHDA, CDR2 SQIVND (reference sequence). CDR3 size: 15 residues. The CDR3 region has the DNA TGTGCCAGTAGGAGACAGGGCTGGGGGGACTATGGCTACACCTTC. Encoded protein: CASRRQGWGDYGYTF.

V usage is TRBV6-5 and J usage is TRBJ1-2; 7 bases map to TRBD1. V trimming: 6 bases; J trimming: 3 bases; junction bases outside the gene matches: 4. Germline CDR1 and CDR2: MNHEY and SVGAGI. The CDR3 totals 13 residues. In DNA, the CDR3 is TGTGCCAGCAGCCGGGACAGCCACTATGGCTACACCTTC. The encoded protein is CASSRDSHYGYTF.

This chain uses TRBV27 with TRBJ2-3, with TRBD1 matching over 9 bases. This CDR3 comprises 16 residues. With V trimmed by 2 bases and J by 1 base, 4 bases remained unmatched. The germline CDR1 and CDR2 sequences are MNHEY and SMNVEV (reference sequence). As DNA, the CDR3 is TGTGCCAGCAGTTTACTACAGGGGGCTGGCACAGATACGCAGTATTTT. Amino acid sequence: CASSLLQGAGTDTQYF.

The chain recombines TRBV10-1 with TRBJ1-4, with unresolved D. Trimming left V 2 bases short and J 4 bases short, with 5 bases between. Germline values: CDR1 WNHNN, CDR2 SYGVQD (reference sequence). The CDR3 contains 13 residues. The CDR3 spells CASSEGYNEKLFF. CDR3 DNA: TGCGCCAGCAGTGAGGGATATAATGAAAAACTGTTTTTT.

This clone was counted a few times. The V and J genes are TRBV4-2 and TRBJ2-3; no clear D gene. This CDR3 spans 14 amino acids. V was pared by 0 bases and J by 4 bases, with 8 bases between. CDR1 is LGHNA, CDR2 YNFKEQ, per germline. The CDR3 region has the DNA TGTGCCAGCAGCCAAGATAACCGGGCAGATACGCAGTATTTT. Protein: CASSQDNRADTQYF.

This chain joins TRBV6-1 and TRBJ2-5; TRBD2 agrees at 14 bases. V was pared by 3 bases and J by 0 bases, with 6 bases of the junction left unmatched. The CDR3 runs to 18 residues. CDR1 and CDR2 from the germline V gene are MNHNS and SASEGT. As DNA, the CDR3 is TGTGCCAGCAGTGAGGTGGGACTAGCGGGGGCGAACCAAGAGACCCAGTACTTC. It translates to CASSEVGLAGANQETQYF.